These 24 T cell receptor beta chains came from one sample sequenced in a study of blood T cell repertoires in COVID-19. Generated by immunoSEQ multiplex PCR, the TCRdb table keeps only in-frame clones and is missing some. The sample contains 120,000 to 150,000 clones, over 80% of which appear only once. The sequencing sample was made of PBMCs or T cells enriched from blood (not recorded which). The receptors shown here come from a woman in her forties or fifties who had been exposed to COVID-19.

This clone was seen only once. The chain combines TRBV29-1 with TRBJ2-7; 9 bases match TRBD1. V lost 6 bases to trimming and J lost 6 bases; unmatched junction nucleotides: 3. Germline V lookup: CDR1 SQVTM, CDR2 ANQGSEA. CDR3 length: 11 residues. CDR3 DNA sequence: TGCAGCGTCCGGACAGGGGCCGAGCAGTACTTC. Residues: CSVRTGAEQYF.

The chain recombines TRBV4-2 with TRBJ1-4; D may be TRBD1 (6 bases). CDR3 length: 15 amino acids. Trimming removed 0 bases from V and 8 bases from J, with 13 bases in between. Germline CDR1 and CDR2: LGHNA and YNFKEQ. CDR3 sequence (DNA): TGTGCCAGCAGCCAAGACACGGGGGGCACAGAAAAACTGTTTTTT. It is translated as CASSQDTGGTEKLFF.

V and J are TRBV3-1 (or the pseudogene TRBV3-2) and TRBJ1-6; 12 positions match TRBD1. The V and J ends lost 8 bases and 10 bases, in that order; junction bases with no gene match: 15. CDR3 length: 17 residues. The germline CDR1 and CDR2 sequences are LGHDT and YNNKEL (reference sequence). As DNA, the CDR3 is TGTGCCAGCTCATCCTGGGGGGACAGGGGGCTTCGCTCACCCCTCCACTTT. It specifies CASSSWGDRGLRSPLHF.

The chain joins TRBV10-2 to TRBJ1-2, with TRBD1 matching 9 bases. Trimming took 4 bases from V and 8 from J; bases not matched to a gene: 5. CDR3 length: 13 amino acids. Germline CDR1 is WSHSY and CDR2 is SAAADI. The CDR3 sequence is CASSGTGASGYTF. CDR3 nucleotide sequence: TGCGCCAGCAGTGGGACAGGGGCATCAGGCTACACCTTC.

This clone turned up a few times. The chain couples TRBV2 to TRBJ1-6; D is undetermined. The V end was cut by 11 bases, the J end by 0 bases, with 14 bases between. CDR1 and CDR2 from the germline V gene are SNHLY and FYNNEI. The CDR3 sequence is 15 residues long. CDR3 loop: CASSTGSSYNSPLHF. As DNA, the CDR3 is TGTGCCTCCTCGACGGGTAGCTCCTATAATTCACCCCTCCACTTT.

This sequence joins TRBV7-9 and TRBJ2-7; weak D call: TRBD1 (6 bases). The CDR3 runs 14 residues. Trimming cost V 0 bases and J 8 bases, with 14 bases left between them. The V gene's germline CDR1 is SEHNR and CDR2 FQNEAQ (reference sequence). CDR3 loop: CASSLASRQEKQYF. The DNA for the CDR3 is TGTGCCAGCAGCTTAGCGAGTAGACAGGAGAAGCAGTACTTC.

The chain carries TRBV9 and TRBJ1-4; D remains ambiguous. V was cut by 4 bases and J by 5 bases, with 12 bases left in between. CDR1 is SGDLS, CDR2 YYNGEE, per germline. This CDR3 is built from 14 residues. The CDR3 reads CASSPRVGNEKLFF. CDR3 nucleotides: TGTGCCAGCAGCCCCCGGGTCGGGAATGAAAAACTGTTTTTT.

J is TRBJ1-1 and V is TRBV11-3, with D unresolved. Deletions cut 1 base from V and 1 base from J, with 13 bases between. This CDR3 region has 16 residues. Germline CDR1 is SGHNT and CDR2 is YENEEA. This CDR3 is CASSLGDTARNTEAFF. CDR3 sequence (DNA): TGTGCCAGCAGCTTAGGTGACACGGCCCGGAACACTGAAGCTTTCTTT.

In its sample, this clone was seen once. The rearrangement joins TRBV6-2 or TRBV6-3 to TRBJ1-1; D is uncertain. There are 14 residues in the CDR3. The germline V and J ends were trimmed by 5 bases and 11 bases, with 21 bases remaining between them. Germline CDR1 MNHEY, CDR2 SVGEGT. Here the CDR3 reads CASSDRRSLTEAFF. The CDR3 nucleotides are TGTGCCAGCAGTGACCGCCGGTCTCTAACGGAGGCTTTCTTT.

The rearrangement links TRBV7-3 to TRBJ2-5; 8 positions agree with TRBD2. V lost 6 bases to trimming and J lost 0 bases; unmatched junction nucleotides: 6. The germline gives CDR1 SGHTA, CDR2 FQGTGA. CDR3 length: 15 residues. For the CDR3, the DNA is TGTGCCAGCAGTTTATCGGGGGGGAACCAAGAGACCCAGTACTTC. Its protein is CASSLSGGNQETQYF.

J is TRBJ1-2 and V is TRBV6-1; 8 bases map to TRBD1. The V and J ends lost 3 bases and 8 bases, in that order; junction bases with no gene match: 8. The CDR3 totals 14 residues. In germline, CDR1 is MNHNS, CDR2 SASEGT. CDR3 protein: CASSDPGQGQGYTF. The CDR3 DNA follows: TGTGCCAGCAGTGACCCAGGACAGGGTCAAGGCTACACCTTC.

The chain combines TRBV5-1 with TRBJ1-2; D unclear. Germline CDR1 and CDR2: SGHRS and YFSETQ. Trimming stripped 0 bases from V and 0 bases from J, with 9 bases between. The CDR3 is made up of 15 amino acids. The CDR3 sequence is CASSLARPANYGYTF. The DNA of the CDR3 is TGCGCCAGCAGCTTGGCCAGGCCCGCTAACTATGGCTACACCTTC.

V usage is TRBV7-2 and J usage is TRBJ2-7; TRBD2 matches at 7 bases. Trimming cost V 5 bases and J 0 bases; bases outside gene matches: 16. The CDR3 totals 18 residues. Germline CDR1 is SGHTA and CDR2 is FQGNSA. Here the CDR3 DNA reads TGTGCCAGCAGCCCATTATTCGGATGGGGGGGAAGCTCCTACGAGCAGTACTTC. Protein sequence: CASSPLFGWGGSSYEQYF.

This clone was recorded once. DNA for the CDR3: TGTGCCAGCAGCCAAGATTCCCCGACTAGCGGGAGATCGACAGATACGCAGTATTTT. Its protein is CASSQDSPTSGRSTDTQYF. The chain carries TRBV3-1 (or the pseudogene TRBV3-2) and TRBJ2-3; 12 bases match TRBD2. The germline V gene encodes CDR1 LGHDT and CDR2 YNNKEL (reference sequence). V lost 0 bases and J lost 3; bases outside the gene matches: 10. The CDR3 is 19 amino acids.

V and J are TRBV12-3 or TRBV12-4 and TRBJ1-2, with a possible D match to TRBD1 (6 bases). This CDR3 has 13 residues. Between the trimmed V and J ends, which lost 1 base and 6 bases, there was a span of 9 bases. Written as DNA, the CDR3 is TGTGCCAGCAGTTTAGTCACAGGGAATGGCTACACCTTC. Protein: CASSLVTGNGYTF.

V usage is TRBV7-2 and J usage is TRBJ2-1; 14 bases align to TRBD2. CDR1 is SGHTA and CDR2 is FQGNSA in the germline V gene. The CDR3 has 15 residues. The J segment lost 9 bases and the V segment lost 5 bases, leaving 6 bases of the junction unmatched. The CDR3 DNA reads as TGTGCCAGCAGCGTCGGACTAGCGGGAGGTGGTGAGCAGTTCTTC. It yields the protein CASSVGLAGGGEQFF.

The sample holds one count of this clone. The chain has TRBV19 and TRBJ2-1; the match to TRBD2 covers 10 bases. The CDR3 runs to 18 residues. Germline trimming cut 4 bases from V and 3 bases from J; bases unmatched to any gene: 12. Germline values: CDR1 LNHDA, CDR2 SQIVND (reference sequence). In nucleotides, the CDR3 is TGTGCCAGTAGTAACCTATTAGCGGGAGGCCCGTACTACAATGAGCAGTTCTTC. Translated: CASSNLLAGGPYYNEQFF.

The chain has TRBV6-1 and TRBJ2-1; D remains ambiguous. CDR3 size: 13 residues. Germline V lookup: CDR1 MNHNS, CDR2 SASEGT. Trimming took off 3 bases at V and 5 bases at J, with 8 bases between the two ends. The CDR3 loop reads CASSERKNNEQFF. As DNA, the CDR3 is TGTGCCAGCAGTGAGAGGAAGAACAATGAGCAGTTCTTC.

The rearrangement joins TRBV27 to TRBJ2-7; D not resolved. CDR3 length equals 14 residues. V dropped 0 bases and J dropped 2 bases, with 8 bases sitting between them. From germline, CDR1 is MNHEY and CDR2 SMNVEV (reference sequence). For the CDR3, the DNA is TGTGCCAGCAGTTTATCGGCGGCTACCTACGAGCAGTACTTC. It is translated as CASSLSAATYEQYF.

The chain couples TRBV6-5 to TRBJ1-2; TRBD1 might be the D (5 bases). There are 15 residues in the CDR3. Germline CDR1 is MNHEY and CDR2 is SVGAGI. The V end lost 2 bases, the J end lost 4 bases, and 14 bases lay between the germline ends. The CDR3 nucleotides read TGTGCCAGCAGTTACGGGCAGGGCGAGCCCTATGGCTACACCTTC. This translates into CASSYGQGEPYGYTF.

This clone was seen many times. The V and J genes are TRBV24-1 and TRBJ2-2, with D unresolved. CDR1 is KGHDR and CDR2 is SFDVKD in the germline V gene. The CDR3 sequence is 15 residues long. Trimming cost V 5 bases and J 4 bases, with 13 bases left between them. As DNA, the CDR3 is TGTGCCACCAGTGCCTCAGAAACCCTCACCGGGGAGCTGTTTTTT. Translation gives CATSASETLTGELFF.

The V and J genes are TRBV28 and TRBJ1-4; TRBD1 matches at 7 bases. Per germline, CDR1 MDHEN and CDR2 SYDVKM. With V trimmed by 4 bases and J by 7 bases, 12 bases remained unmatched. This CDR3 has 16 residues. CDR3 DNA: TGTGCCAGCAGTTCCGAACAGGGGACTCGAGGTGAAAAACTGTTTTTT. Translating it yields CASSSEQGTRGEKLFF.

The chain is built from TRBV3-1 (or the pseudogene TRBV3-2) and TRBJ2-7; 11 nucleotides match TRBD1. The ends lost 6 bases at V and 3 bases at J; junction bases unmatched: 7. Germline V CDR1 and CDR2: LGHDT, YNNKEL (reference sequence). The CDR3 runs 15 residues. The CDR3 region is CASRHSGTGGYEQYF. The CDR3 DNA is TGTGCCAGCAGGCACTCGGGGACAGGGGGCTACGAGCAGTACTTC.

This chain joins TRBV6-2 or TRBV6-3 and TRBJ1-5; the D gene is possibly TRBD1 (6 bases). Germline CDR1 reads MNHEY; CDR2 reads SVGEGT. The V gene lost 6 bases and the J gene lost 5 bases, with 20 bases spanning the gap. The CDR3 has 16 residues. CDR3 DNA: TGTGCCAGCAGCATCCCGACAGGTCGGTCCCATCAGCCCCAGCATTTT. Encoded protein: CASSIPTGRSHQPQHF.